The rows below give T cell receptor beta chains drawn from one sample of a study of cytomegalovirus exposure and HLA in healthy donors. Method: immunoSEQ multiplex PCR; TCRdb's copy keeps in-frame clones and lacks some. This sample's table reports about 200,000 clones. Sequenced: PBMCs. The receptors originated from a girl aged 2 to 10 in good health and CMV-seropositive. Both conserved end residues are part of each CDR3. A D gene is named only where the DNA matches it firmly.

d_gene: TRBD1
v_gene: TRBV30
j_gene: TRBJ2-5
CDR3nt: TGTGCCTGGACCGGACAGGGAATAGAGCAGTACTTC
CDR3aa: CAWTGQGIEQYF

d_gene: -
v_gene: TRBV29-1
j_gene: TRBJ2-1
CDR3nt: TGCAGCGTTCAGCGGACTAACTCCTACAATGAGCAGTTCTTC
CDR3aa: CSVQRTNSYNEQFF

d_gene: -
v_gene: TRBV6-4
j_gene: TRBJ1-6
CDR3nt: TGTGCCAGCAGTGACTCTGGCGGACCCCTCCACTTT
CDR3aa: CASSDSGGPLHF

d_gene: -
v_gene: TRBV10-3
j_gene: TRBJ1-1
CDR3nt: TGTGCCATCAGTGAGGGCCTGGGTGAGGCTGAAGCTTTCTTT
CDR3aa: CAISEGLGEAEAFF

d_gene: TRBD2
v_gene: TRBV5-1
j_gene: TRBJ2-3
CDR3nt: TGCGCCAGCAGCTTGGCTAGCGGAGGTCGGACAGATACGCAGTATTTT
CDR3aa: CASSLASGGRTDTQYF

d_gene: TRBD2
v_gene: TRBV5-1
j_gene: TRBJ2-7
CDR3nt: TGCGCCAGCAGAACTACTAGCGGGAGCCCCGAGCAGTACTTC
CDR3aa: CASRTTSGSPEQYF

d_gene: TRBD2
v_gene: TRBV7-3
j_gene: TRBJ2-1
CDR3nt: TGTGCCAGCAGCGCCCATGGCGGGAGGGACTACAATGAGCAGTTCTTC
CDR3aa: CASSAHGGRDYNEQFF

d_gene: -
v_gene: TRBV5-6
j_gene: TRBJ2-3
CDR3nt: TGTGCCAGCACCGTTTCCGACAGGGAGGTGGATACGCAGTATTTT
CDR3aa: CASTVSDREVDTQYF

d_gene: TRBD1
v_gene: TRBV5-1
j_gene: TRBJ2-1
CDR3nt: TGCGCCAGCAGCACTTCGACAGGGGGCTCGCGGTTCTTC
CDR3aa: CASSTSTGGSRFF

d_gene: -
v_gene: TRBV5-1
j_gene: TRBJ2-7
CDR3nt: TGCGCCAGCAGCTTGACAGGGGGGGAACTCTCCTACGAGCAGTACTTC
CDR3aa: CASSLTGGELSYEQYF

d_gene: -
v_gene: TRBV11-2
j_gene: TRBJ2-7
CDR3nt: TGTGCCAGCAGCTTAGTGTTTGAGAGGGCCTACGAGCAGTACTTC
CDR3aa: CASSLVFERAYEQYF

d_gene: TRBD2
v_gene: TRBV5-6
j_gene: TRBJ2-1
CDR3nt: TGTGCCAGCAGCTCAGTCGTAGCCGGGACTAGCGATTTCAATGAGCAGTTCTTC
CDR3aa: CASSSVVAGTSDFNEQFF

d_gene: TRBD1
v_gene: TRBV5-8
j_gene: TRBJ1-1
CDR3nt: TGTGCCAGCAGCTGGGGGGACAGAGGGAACACTGAAGCTTTCTTT
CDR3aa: CASSWGDRGNTEAFF

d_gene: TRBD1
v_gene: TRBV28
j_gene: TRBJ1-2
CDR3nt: TGTGCCAGCAGTTTCGGGGACAGGATAAACTATGGCTACACCTTC
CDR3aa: CASSFGDRINYGYTF

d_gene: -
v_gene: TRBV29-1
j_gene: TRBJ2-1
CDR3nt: TGCAGCGTTGAACGCACAGGGATTGGTAATGAGCAGTTCTTC
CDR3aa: CSVERTGIGNEQFF

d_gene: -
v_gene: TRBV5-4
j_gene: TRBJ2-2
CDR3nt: TGTGCCAGCAGCTTAGCGACCGGGGAGCTGTTTTTT
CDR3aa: CASSLATGELFF

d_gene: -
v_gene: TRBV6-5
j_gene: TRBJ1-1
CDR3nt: TGTGCCAGCAGTCTGCTAGAGGAGGGCACTGAAGCTTTCTTT
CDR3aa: CASSLLEEGTEAFF

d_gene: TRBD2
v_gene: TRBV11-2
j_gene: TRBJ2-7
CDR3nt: TGTGCCAGCAGCTTTCTGACTAGCGGGGGCACGGGATTCGAGCAGTACTTC
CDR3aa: CASSFLTSGGTGFEQYF

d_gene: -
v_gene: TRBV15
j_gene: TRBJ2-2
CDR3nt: TGTGCCACCCAGAGGGAAGGGGGAGTCACCGGGGAGCTGTTTTTT
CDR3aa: CATQREGGVTGELFF

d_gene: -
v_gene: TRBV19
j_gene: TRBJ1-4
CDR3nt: TGTGCCAGTAGTATAGTTGGCAGGGTTGATGAAAAACTGTTTTTT
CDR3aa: CASSIVGRVDEKLFF

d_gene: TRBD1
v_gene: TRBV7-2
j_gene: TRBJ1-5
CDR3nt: TGTGCCAGCAGCTCCGGACAGGGGGATCAGCCCCAGCATTTT
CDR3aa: CASSSGQGDQPQHF

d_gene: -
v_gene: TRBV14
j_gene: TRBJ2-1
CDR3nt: TGTGCCAGCAGCCAAGGTGGGCAGGGCAGTTTCAATGAGCAGTTCTTC
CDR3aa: CASSQGGQGSFNEQFF

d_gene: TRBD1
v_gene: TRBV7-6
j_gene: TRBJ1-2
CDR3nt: TGTGCCAGCAGCTTAGGCGGTCCCGGGACAGGAAACTATGGCTACACCTTC
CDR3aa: CASSLGGPGTGNYGYTF

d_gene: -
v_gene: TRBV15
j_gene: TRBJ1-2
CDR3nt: TGTGCCACCAGCAGAGATCTCCGCTATGGCTACACCTTC
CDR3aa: CATSRDLRYGYTF

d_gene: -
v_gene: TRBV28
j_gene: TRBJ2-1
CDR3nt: TGTGCCAGCACCTCGGGACTTTTCTCTAATGAGCAGTTCTTC
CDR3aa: CASTSGLFSNEQFF

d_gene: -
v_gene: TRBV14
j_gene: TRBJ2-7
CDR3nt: TGTGCCAGCGGACGGGAGTTCCCCTACGAGCAGTACTTC
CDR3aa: CASGREFPYEQYF

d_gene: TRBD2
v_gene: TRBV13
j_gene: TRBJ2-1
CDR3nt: TGTGCCAGCAGCCTCCCGGGACTAGGGATCTACAATGAGCAGTTCTTC
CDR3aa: CASSLPGLGIYNEQFF

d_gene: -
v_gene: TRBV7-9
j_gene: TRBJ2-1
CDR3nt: TGTGCCAGCAGCCCGTGGAGGGGGCTAAGTCGGGACAATGAGCAGTTCTTC
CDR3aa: CASSPWRGLSRDNEQFF

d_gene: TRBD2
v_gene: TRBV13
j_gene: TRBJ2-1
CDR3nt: TGTGCCAGCAGCTTAGGCCAAGCGGGAGGGTACAATGAGCAGTTCTTC
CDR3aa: CASSLGQAGGYNEQFF

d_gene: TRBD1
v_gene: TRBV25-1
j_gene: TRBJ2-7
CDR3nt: TGTGCCAGCAGTGCCCGCGTCGGGACAGGTATCTACGAGCAGTACTTC
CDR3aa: CASSARVGTGIYEQYF

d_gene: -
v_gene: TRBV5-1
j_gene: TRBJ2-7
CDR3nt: TGCGCCAGCAGCTTGGAAATAGTCGCCTCCCCTCCGTACGAGCAGTACTTC
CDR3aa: CASSLEIVASPPYEQYF

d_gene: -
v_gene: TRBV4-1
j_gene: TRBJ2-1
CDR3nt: TGCGCCAGCAGCCAAGGGTGGCCCTACAATGAGCAGTTCTTC
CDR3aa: CASSQGWPYNEQFF

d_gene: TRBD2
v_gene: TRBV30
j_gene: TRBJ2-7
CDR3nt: TGTGCCTGGAGTGCGGGGGGCTACGAGCAGTACTTC
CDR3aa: CAWSAGGYEQYF

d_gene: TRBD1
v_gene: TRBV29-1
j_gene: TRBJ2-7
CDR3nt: TGCAGCGTTGTAGGGACAGTTTCCTACGAGCAGTACTTC
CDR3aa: CSVVGTVSYEQYF

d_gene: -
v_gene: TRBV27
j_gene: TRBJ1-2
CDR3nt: TGTGCCAGCAGTTTAAAGGGAGCTGGCTACACCTTC
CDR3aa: CASSLKGAGYTF

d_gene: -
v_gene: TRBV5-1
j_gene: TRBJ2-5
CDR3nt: TGCGCCAGCAGCCGAGTGGTCACTCGGACAGCCCAAGAGACCCAGTACTTC
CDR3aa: CASSRVVTRTAQETQYF

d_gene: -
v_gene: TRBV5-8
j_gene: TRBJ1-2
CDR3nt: TGTGCCAGCAGCTTGGCCGTCGGGAGGCGGGTATATGGCTACACCTTC
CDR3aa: CASSLAVGRRVYGYTF